There are a few counts of the clone carrying this TCR beta chain. Its antigen is as yet unknown. Treatment: oral pan-JAK inhibitor, 5-10 mg twice daily. This sample was taken from a study of CD8+ T cells in alopecia areata. At the level of the study: Tofacitinib was taken orally by treated patients, and the dose was 5 to 10 mg twice daily.

Broader study findings: Uncertain still, given a single nonresponder, is whether baseline CD8+ expansion links to response. In patients, TCRs were shared less clearly than in mice, and HLA may possibly be involved. For lesional scalp, especially alopecia totalis/universalis, clonality was higher than in normal scalp.

The CDR3 runs 15 residues. CDR1 is SEHNR, CDR2 FQNEAQ, per germline (reference sequence). V lost 7 bases, J lost 6 bases, and 22 bases lay in between. The sequencing template was cDNA reverse transcribed from extracted RNA. The protocol was immunoSEQ multiplex PCR, while the TCRdb copy is restricted to in-frame clones and leaves out a portion. The sample has 90,000 or so clones; 44% are singletons. Specimen: CD8+ T cells sorted from blood, collected at week 24, from a patient treated with tofacitinib. The J gene is TRBJ2-7, the V gene TRBV7-9; weak D call: TRBD2 (5 bases). The source is a human donor with alopecia areata. CDR3 amino acids: CASTPGKGWMIEQYF. DNA for the CDR3: TGTGCCAGCACCCCCGGGAAGGGTTGGATGATCGAGCAGTACTTC.